A single sample gave rise to the 9 T cell receptor beta chains below, sequenced in a study of shared clonotypes between healthy human individuals. Sequencing used immunoSEQ multiplex PCR; TCRdb keeps in-frame clones, though not all of them. The table lists approximately 710,000 clones, less than 95% of them singletons. Sequencing used memory CD8+ T cells from PBMCs. Subset denoted: CD45RO+ cells pooled with CCR7-negative TemRA cells. Source of these receptors: a man younger than 35 in good health. Some clones in this sample may be carry-over from other donors' samples.

The genes are TRBV7-9 and TRBJ2-7; D gene uncertain. CDR1 and CDR2 (germline): SEHNR, FQNEAQ (reference sequence). The V end was cut by 0 bases, the J end by 4 bases, with 10 bases between. The CDR3 covers 14 residues. Here the CDR3 reads CASSLASTIYEQYF. CDR3 nucleotide sequence: TGTGCCAGCAGCTTAGCCTCAACGATATACGAGCAGTACTTC. Drawing the rest from reference TRBV7-9 and TRBJ2-7, the complete variable domain is DTGVSQNPRHKITKRGQNVTFRCDPISEHNRLYWYRQTLGQGPEFLTYFQNEAQLEKSRLLSDRFSAERPKGSFSTLEIQRTEQGDSAMYLCASSLASTIYEQYFGPGTRLTVT.

The chain joins TRBV18 to TRBJ2-1, with 11 bases aligning to TRBD2. With V trimmed by 2 bases and J by 2 bases, 2 bases remained unmatched. Germline-derived CDR1 and CDR2 are KGHSH and LQKENI. The CDR3 contains 16 residues. The CDR3 DNA is TGTGCCAGCTCACCATCGACTAGCGGGACCTACAATGAGCAGTTCTTC. Translating it yields CASSPSTSGTYNEQFF.

The rearrangement uses TRBV6-6 and TRBJ1-2, with D perhaps TRBD1 (6 bases). Germline loops: CDR1 MNHNY, CDR2 SVGAGI (reference sequence). The CDR3 totals 12 residues. DNA for the CDR3: TGTCCTCACCGGGGGGGGCTTGGTGGCTACACCTTC. Protein sequence: CPHRGGLGGYTF.

This chain joins TRBV7-4 and TRBJ2-1, with D tentatively TRBD1 or TRBD2 (5 bases each). From germline, CDR1 is SGHVT and CDR2 SQSDAQ. The ends were cut back, 4 bases at V and 4 bases at J, with 14 bases in the middle. CDR3 length: 15 residues. The CDR3 region has the DNA TGTGCCAGCAGCTCCGGGGACCTGCCTTACAATGAGCAGTTCTTC. Protein product: CASSSGDLPYNEQFF.

The chain uses TRBV6-6 and TRBJ1-2; D is undetermined. V was pared by 0 bases and J by 2 bases, with 7 bases between. Germline-derived CDR1 and CDR2 are MNHNY and SVGAGI (reference sequence). The CDR3 has 14 residues. CDR3 nucleotides: TGTGCCAGCAGTTACTCTTCACTCAACTATGGCTACACCTTC. The encoded protein is CASSYSSLNYGYTF.

In nucleotides, the CDR3 is TGTGCCAGCAGCTTAGGGTTAGCGACCGGCTACGAGCAGTACTTC. It codes for CASSLGLATGYEQYF. The chain is built from TRBV7-2 and TRBJ2-7; weak D call: TRBD2 (5 bases). The CDR3 sequence is 15 residues long. Germline V gene data show CDR1 as SGHTA and CDR2 as FQGNSA. V was cut by 1 base and J by 3 bases, with 13 bases left in between.

The CDR3 nucleotides are TGTGCCAGCAGTGAAGCGCTTGGGGGCACGAAAAACATTCAGTACTTC. Protein product: CASSEALGGTKNIQYF. The chain uses TRBV2 and TRBJ2-4, with D perhaps matching TRBD1 (6 bases). The CDR3 spans 16 residues. The germline CDR1 and CDR2 sequences are SNHLY and FYNNEI. The V and J ends lost 0 bases and 4 bases respectively, with 13 bases between them.

The chain links TRBV27 to TRBJ1-6; D gene uncertain. The germline CDR1 and CDR2 sequences are MNHEY and SMNVEV (reference sequence). This CDR3 is 15 amino acids long. Trimming shortened V by 4 bases and J by 10 bases, and 17 bases separated the two germline ends. The CDR3 DNA is TGTGCCAGCAGTTCAACTGACGGGTGGTACTCACCCCTCCACTTT. Translated, it gives CASSSTDGWYSPLHF.

CDR3: CASRFLAETYNEQFF. CDR3 sequence (DNA): TGTGCCAGCAGATTTCTAGCGGAGACATACAATGAGCAGTTCTTC. The chain joins TRBV11-1 to TRBJ2-1; TRBD2 matches 7 bases. Germline trimming cut 6 bases from V and 4 bases from J; bases unmatched to any gene: 9. CDR1 and CDR2 (germline): SGHAT, FQDESV (reference sequence). This CDR3 has 15 residues. Drawing the rest from reference TRBV11-1 and TRBJ2-1, the complete variable domain is EAEVAQSPRYKITEKSQAVAFWCDPISGHATLYWYRQILGQGPELLVQFQDESVVDDSQLPKDRFSAERLKGVDSTLKIQPAELGDSAMYLCASRFLAETYNEQFFGPGTRLTVL.